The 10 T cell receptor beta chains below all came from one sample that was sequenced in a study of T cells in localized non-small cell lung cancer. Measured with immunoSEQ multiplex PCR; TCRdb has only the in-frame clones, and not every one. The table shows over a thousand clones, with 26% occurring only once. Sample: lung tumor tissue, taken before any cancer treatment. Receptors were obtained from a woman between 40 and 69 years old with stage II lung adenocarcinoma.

The DNA for the CDR3 is TGTGCCAGCAGAGTGGACAGGGCCAGGTACGAGCAGTACTTC. Amino acid sequence: CASRVDRARYEQYF. The chain recombines TRBV28 with TRBJ2-7, with TRBD1 matching over 8 bases. Looked up from germline, CDR1 is MDHEN and CDR2 is SYDVKM. Trimming at V came to 6 bases and at J to 4 bases, leaving 8 bases not matched to a gene. This CDR3 has 14 residues.

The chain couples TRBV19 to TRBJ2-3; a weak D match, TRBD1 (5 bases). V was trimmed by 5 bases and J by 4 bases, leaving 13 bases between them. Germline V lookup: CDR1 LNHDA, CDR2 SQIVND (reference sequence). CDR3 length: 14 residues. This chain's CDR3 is CASSWGSEADTQYF. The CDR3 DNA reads TGTGCCAGTAGTTGGGGCAGCGAGGCAGATACGCAGTATTTT.

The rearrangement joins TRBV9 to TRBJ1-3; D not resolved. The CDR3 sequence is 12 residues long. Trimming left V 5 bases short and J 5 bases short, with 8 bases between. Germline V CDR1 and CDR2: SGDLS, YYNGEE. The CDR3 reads CASSYPRNTIYF. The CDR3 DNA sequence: TGTGCCAGCAGTTACCCACGAAACACCATATATTTT.

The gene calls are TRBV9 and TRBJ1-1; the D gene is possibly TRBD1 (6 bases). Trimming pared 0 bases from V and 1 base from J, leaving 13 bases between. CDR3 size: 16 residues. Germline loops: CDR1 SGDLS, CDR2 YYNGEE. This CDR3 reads CASSVAGQGTNTEAFF. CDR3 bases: TGTGCCAGCAGCGTAGCAGGGCAGGGGACGAACACTGAAGCTTTCTTT. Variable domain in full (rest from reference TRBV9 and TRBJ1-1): DSGVTQTPKHLITATGQRVTLRCSPRSGDLSVYWYQQSLDQGLQFLIQYYNGEERAKGNILERFSAQQFPDLHSELNLSSLELGDSALYFCASSVAGQGTNTEAFFGQGTRLTVV.

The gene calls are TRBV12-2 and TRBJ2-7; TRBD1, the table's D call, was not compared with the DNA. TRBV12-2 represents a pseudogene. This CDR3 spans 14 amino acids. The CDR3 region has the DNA TGTGCCACTACGCGCCGGGACAGGCCCTACGAGCAGTACTTC. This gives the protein CATTRRDRPYEQYF.

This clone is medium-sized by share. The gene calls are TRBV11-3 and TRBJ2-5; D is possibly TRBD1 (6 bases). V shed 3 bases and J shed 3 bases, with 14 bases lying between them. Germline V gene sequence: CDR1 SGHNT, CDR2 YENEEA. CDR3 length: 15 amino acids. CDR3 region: CASSLRGNREETQYF. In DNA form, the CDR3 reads TGTGCCAGCAGCTTGAGGGGCAACAGGGAAGAGACCCAGTACTTC. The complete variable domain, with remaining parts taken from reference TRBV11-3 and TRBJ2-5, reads EAGVVQSPRYKIIEKKQPVAFWCNPISGHNTLYWYLQNLGQGPELLIRYENEEAVDDSQLPKDRFSAERLKGVDSTLKIQPAELGDSAVYLCASSLRGNREETQYFGPGTRLLVL.

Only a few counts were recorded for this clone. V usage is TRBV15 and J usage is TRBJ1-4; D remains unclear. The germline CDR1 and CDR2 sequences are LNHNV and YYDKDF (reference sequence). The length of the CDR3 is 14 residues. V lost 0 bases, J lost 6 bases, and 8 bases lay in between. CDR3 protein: CATSRESVDEKLFF. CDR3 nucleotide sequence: TGTGCCACCAGCAGAGAATCCGTAGATGAAAAACTGTTTTTT.

The CDR3 region has the DNA TGTGCCAGCAGCTTTAGCGGGGTCGCTTATTGGGACGAGCAGTACTTC. The encoded protein is CASSFSGVAYWDEQYF. The chain joins TRBV14 to TRBJ2-7, with 8 bases identical to TRBD2. Germline CDR1 reads SGHDN; CDR2 reads FVKESK. CDR3 length equals 16 residues. Trimming took 5 bases from V and 5 from J; bases not matched to a gene: 14.

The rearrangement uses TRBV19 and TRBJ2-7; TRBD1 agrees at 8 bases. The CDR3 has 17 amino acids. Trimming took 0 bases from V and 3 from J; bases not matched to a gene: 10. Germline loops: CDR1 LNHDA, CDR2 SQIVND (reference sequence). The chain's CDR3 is CASSIDPRTGIGYEQYF. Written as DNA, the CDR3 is TGTGCCAGTAGTATAGATCCACGGACAGGGATAGGCTACGAGCAGTACTTC.

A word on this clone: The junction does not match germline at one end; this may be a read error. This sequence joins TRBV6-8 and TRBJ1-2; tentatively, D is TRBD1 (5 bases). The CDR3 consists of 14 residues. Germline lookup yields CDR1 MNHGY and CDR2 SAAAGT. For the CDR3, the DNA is TGTGCCAGCAGTATCGACGGACACCCCTATGTCTACACCTTC. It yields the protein CASSIDGHPYVYTF.